The subject of this entry is one T cell receptor beta chain. These data belong to a study of blood T cell repertoires in COVID-19. There are 16 residues in the CDR3. J was trimmed by 2 bases and V by 1 base; bases with no gene match: 2. The germline V gene has CDR1 SGHRS and CDR2 YFSETQ. The repertoire was sequenced with immunoSEQ multiplex PCR; TCRdb's copy has only in-frame clones and lacks some. Of approximately 220,000 clones in the sample, roughly 84% were seen once. The receptor was isolated from a woman aged 55-75 years who had recovered from COVID-19. The sequencing sample was made of peripheral blood. The chain has TRBV5-1 and TRBJ2-7, with 14 nucleotides matching TRBD2. CDR3: CASSLMTSGGAYEQYF. CDR3 coding DNA: TGCGCCAGCAGCTTGATGACTAGCGGGGGGGCCTACGAGCAGTACTTC.